What follows are 10 T cell receptor beta chains derived from one specimen sequenced in a study of CD4 T cells in relation to SARS-CoV-2 and coronaviruses. Assay used: immunoSEQ multiplex PCR; TCRdb lists only in-frame clones, some missing. The table has 20,000 to 25,000 clones, roughly three quarters seen once. These receptors' antigens are unknown. CD4+ T cells from unexposed donors were obtained before the COVID-19 pandemic (2011-2018). The cells were cultured for 9 to 11 days before CD4+ T cells were isolated. Sequenced: CD4+ T cells from PBMCs, cultured in vitro. The receptor set was obtained from a human donor in good health.

CDR3 sequence reads: CATSEHSGRNVGELFF. CDR3 bases: TGTGCCACCAGTGAACATAGCGGGAGAAATGTCGGGGAGCTGTTTTTT. The chain links TRBV24-1 to TRBJ2-2, with TRBD2 matching over 9 bases. The CDR3 totals 16 residues. The germline gives CDR1 KGHDR, CDR2 SFDVKD. V dropped 4 bases and J dropped 7; count of bases not matched to a gene: 9.

The chain links TRBV12-5 to TRBJ2-7, with 11 bases identical to TRBD2. J was trimmed by 5 bases and V by 2 bases; bases with no gene match: 11. CDR1 and CDR2 (germline): LGHNT, FRNRAP. This CDR3 spans 17 amino acids. Written as DNA, the CDR3 is TGTGCTAGTGGTTTGATAATAGCGGGAGGGCCGATACACGAGCAGTACTTC. This gives the protein CASGLIIAGGPIHEQYF.

The chain carries TRBV19 and TRBJ1-6; 11 nucleotides match TRBD1. After removal of 5 bases from V and 7 bases from J, the junction contained 4 bases not matched to a gene. Looked up from germline, CDR1 is LNHDA and CDR2 is SQIVND (reference sequence). CDR3 size: 15 residues. The CDR3 DNA sequence: TGTGCCAGTAGTTTGGACAGGGGGCAAAATTCACCCCTCCACTTT. Residues: CASSLDRGQNSPLHF.

The chain links TRBV9 to TRBJ2-1; D is unclear. This CDR3 region has 11 residues. The V end was cut by 0 bases, the J end by 8 bases, with 3 bases between. The V gene's germline CDR1 is SGDLS and CDR2 YYNGEE. The CDR3 region is CASSVDHEQFF. Here the CDR3 DNA reads TGTGCCAGCAGCGTAGACCATGAGCAGTTCTTC.

This chain uses TRBV7-9 with TRBJ2-7, with D maybe TRBD2 (5 bases). Between the trimmed V and J ends, which lost 0 bases and 0 bases, there was a span of 6 bases. Per germline, CDR1 SEHNR and CDR2 FQNEAQ (reference sequence). This CDR3 spans 14 amino acids. The CDR3 coding sequence is TGTGCCAGCAGCTTAGCGGGGAGCTCCTACGAGCAGTACTTC. It yields the protein CASSLAGSSYEQYF.

The chain combines TRBV20-1 with TRBJ1-2; a weak D match, TRBD1 (5 bases). V was trimmed by 3 bases and J by 7 bases, leaving 18 bases between them. The germline V gene has CDR1 DFQATT and CDR2 SNEGSKA (reference sequence). The CDR3 has 14 residues. DNA for the CDR3: TGCAGTGCTAGTTTTACACCCCAGAGGGGTGGCTACACCTTC. Translated: CSASFTPQRGGYTF.

The CDR3 here is CAGGSSYNEQFF. The CDR3 DNA is TGTGCTGGCGGGAGCTCCTACAATGAGCAGTTCTTC. The chain is built from TRBV10-3 and TRBJ2-1; 7 bases match TRBD2. The CDR3 is 12 amino acids. CDR1 and CDR2 (germline): ENHRY, SYGVKD.

V usage is TRBV6-9 and J usage is TRBJ1-3; maybe TRBD1 (5 bases). Germline lookup yields CDR1 MNHGY and CDR2 SVAAGI. The CDR3 is made up of 16 amino acids. The germline V and J ends were trimmed by 7 bases and 4 bases, with 20 bases remaining between them. CDR3 residues: CASTYSSGRDGNTIYF. Here the CDR3 DNA reads TGTGCCAGCACCTATTCGAGTGGTAGGGACGGAAACACCATATATTTT.

This chain uses TRBV6-5 with TRBJ1-2; TRBD1 matches 11 bases. This CDR3 has 14 residues. The V gene's germline CDR1 is MNHEY and CDR2 SVGAGI. The J segment lost 4 bases and the V segment lost 7 bases, leaving 5 bases of the junction unmatched. The CDR3 DNA is TGTGCCAGCACTACCGGGACAGGGGGCTATGGCTACACCTTC. Translation gives CASTTGTGGYGYTF.

This clone was picked up a small number of times. The V call is TRBV7-9, the J call TRBJ2-5; D ambiguous. V lost 8 bases, J lost 2 bases, and 12 bases lay in between. The CDR3 extends over 13 amino acids. CDR1 and CDR2 (germline): SEHNR, FQNEAQ (reference sequence). The CDR3 sequence is CASSMSNQETQYF. The CDR3 DNA reads TGTGCCAGCTCTATGAGCAATCAAGAGACCCAGTACTTC.